This T cell receptor beta chain was captured by sequencing in a study of T-cell memory formation after mild COVID-19. For the study at large: Clustering of TCRs was largely donor specific.

With respect to this clonotype: Its antigen is unknown.

Study-level findings and limits: Within pre-infection memory, some responding clones were found, suggesting cross-reactive memory joined. SARS-CoV-2 specificity was not confirmed for second-wave clones peaking on day 37. Clones that got smaller from day 15 to 85 had even CD4/CD8, while clones growing later tipped toward CD4+.

CDR3 size: 15 residues. Germline-derived CDR1 and CDR2 are MNHEY and SMNVEV (reference sequence). The V end lost 0 bases, the J end lost 6 bases, and 14 bases lay between the germline ends. One entry per CDR3 protein results from TCRdb running MiXCR on the 5' RACE reads. Among around 200,000 distinct CDR3 sequences listed, approximately 17% were seen once. The rearrangement uses TRBV27 and TRBJ1-2; D gene unclear. Sequenced input: PBMCs or a T cell subset sorted from them (not recorded which). The receptor comes from a man in his late teens or twenties who had mild COVID-19 (a few samples of this study predate the infection). Cell type and time point are not known. CDR3 loop: CASSLSNGDVNGYTF. CDR3 nucleotides: TGTGCCAGCAGTTTATCCAATGGGGATGTAAATGGCTACACCTTC.